One and the same sample provided the 32 T cell receptor beta chains below, sequenced in a study of T-cell memory formation after mild COVID-19 (dated by TCRdb to the early 2020s). The library was obtained by 5' RACE. Sequencing relied on an Illumina NovaSeq 6000. In TCRdb, the public reads were trimmed at Q25 with fastp and aligned with MiXCR, with productive beta chains retained. For every CDR3 protein sequence, its rows merge into one entry that carries the most common genes and DNA. Within this sample are approximately 490,000 distinct CDR3 sequences, with about a fifth of them counted one time only. Approximately 12% of the sample is taken by the ten largest. Sample: PBMCs or a T cell subset sorted from them (not recorded which). The receptor source for this set is an adult woman who had mild COVID-19 (a few samples of this study predate the infection). The sample titles of this study are shuffled in the database, so cell type and time point are left out; the donor was told from shared clones.

The chain is built from TRBV12-3 or TRBV12-4 and TRBJ1-1; 7 positions agree with TRBD1. V was pared by 3 bases and J by 11 bases, with 6 bases of the junction left unmatched. This CDR3 spans 12 amino acids. The CDR3 is CASSLEGADAFF. Here the CDR3 DNA reads TGTGCCAGCAGTTTGGAGGGGGCGGATGCTTTCTTT.

The chain is built from TRBV27 and TRBJ1-6, with TRBD1 matching 8 bases. The V and J ends lost 5 bases and 9 bases, in that order; junction bases with no gene match: 6. This CDR3 spans 14 amino acids. Per germline, CDR1 MNHEY and CDR2 SMNVEV (reference sequence). The CDR3 DNA sequence: TGTGCCAGCAGTGCCAGGGGGCATGTTTCACCCCTCCACTTT. It translates to CASSARGHVSPLHF.

The chain joins TRBV20-1 to TRBJ2-1; 9 positions match TRBD2. V dropped 0 bases and J dropped 7; count of bases not matched to a gene: 7. The V gene's germline CDR1 is DFQATT and CDR2 SNEGSKA (reference sequence). The CDR3 extends over 15 amino acids. Here the CDR3 DNA reads TGCAGTGCTAGAGATAGGGGACTAGCCGGAAATGAGCAGTTCTTC. It translates to CSARDRGLAGNEQFF.

This clonotype was recorded many times. The CDR3 DNA reads as TGCGCCAGCAGCTTGGCCTCAGCGGGAGGAGATACGCAGTATTTT. Amino acids: CASSLASAGGDTQYF. The J gene is TRBJ2-3, the V gene TRBV5-1, with 9 bases matching TRBD2. With 0 bases clipped from V and 5 bases from J, the junction kept 4 bases outside the gene matches. CDR1 is SGHRS and CDR2 is YFSETQ in the germline V gene. There are 15 residues in the CDR3.

This clonotype was seen a handful of times. The chain links TRBV5-6 to TRBJ2-5; 14 bases are a match to TRBD2. This CDR3 comprises 17 residues. The V segment lost 4 bases and the J segment 1 base; nucleotides outside the gene matches: 6. The germline CDR1 and CDR2 sequences are SGHDT and YYEEEE. This chain's CDR3 is CASSGGGLAGGQETQYF. CDR3 nucleotides: TGTGCCAGCAGCGGAGGAGGACTAGCGGGAGGCCAAGAGACCCAGTACTTC.

This chain uses TRBV9 with TRBJ2-7, with D maybe TRBD1 (6 bases). CDR1 SGDLS and CDR2 YYNGEE come from the germline V gene. Trimming shortened V by 3 bases and J by 0 bases, and 16 bases separated the two germline ends. The CDR3 runs to 16 residues. The CDR3 region has the DNA TGTGCCAGCAGCGCGACCGGGACACCTAGCTCCTACGAGCAGTACTTC. It translates to CASSATGTPSSYEQYF. The full variable domain, its missing parts supplied by reference TRBV9 and TRBJ2-7, is DSGVTQTPKHLITATGQRVTLRCSPRSGDLSVYWYQQSLDQGLQFLIQYYNGEERAKGNILERFSAQQFPDLHSELNLSSLELGDSALYFCASSATGTPSSYEQYFGPGTRLTVT.

The chain carries TRBV5-1 and TRBJ2-2; the match to TRBD2 covers 9 bases. The CDR3 has 15 amino acids. The V gene end was trimmed by 4 bases and the J gene end by 4 bases; junction bases not matched to a gene: 5. Per the germline V gene, CDR1 is SGHRS and CDR2 is YFSETQ. CDR3 DNA sequence: TGCGCCAGCAGCCCCCAGCGGGGGGCCACCGGGGAGCTGTTTTTT. Its protein is CASSPQRGATGELFF.

In its sample, this clonotype was seen a few times. The gene calls are TRBV30 and TRBJ2-3; possible D gene TRBD2, 6 bases. The germline V gene has CDR1 GTSNPN and CDR2 SVGIG (reference sequence). The CDR3 is 14 amino acids. The V end lost 0 bases, the J end lost 1 base, and 8 bases lay between the germline ends. In DNA form, the CDR3 reads TGTGCCTGGAGTGTGGGGACTGGCACAGATACGCAGTATTTT. Residues: CAWSVGTGTDTQYF.

This chain connects TRBV24-1 to TRBJ2-7; D possibly corresponds to TRBD1 (5 bases). Germline assignment: CDR1 KGHDR and CDR2 SFDVKD. V lost 5 bases and J 3 bases, leaving 10 bases between the germline ends. The CDR3 totals 13 residues. CDR3 DNA: TGTGCCACCAGTGCAGGGAAGAACTACGAGCAGTACTTC. Protein product: CATSAGKNYEQYF.

The gene calls are TRBV2 and TRBJ2-3; D possibly matches TRBD1 or TRBD2 (6 bases each). The germline V gene encodes CDR1 SNHLY and CDR2 FYNNEI. Trimming left V 3 bases short and J 2 bases short, with 12 bases between. The CDR3 is made up of 15 amino acids. CDR3 in amino acids: CASSERGQFTDTQYF. CDR3 in DNA: TGTGCCAGCAGTGAGCGGGGACAATTCACAGATACGCAGTATTTT.

The rearrangement uses TRBV6-2 or TRBV6-3 and TRBJ2-7; 8 nucleotides agree with TRBD1. This CDR3 has 13 residues. The germline V gene encodes CDR1 MNHEY and CDR2 SVGEGT. Trimming at V came to 10 bases and at J to 1 base, leaving 6 bases not matched to a gene. CDR3 residues: CATAGQGSYEQYF. CDR3 DNA sequence: TGTGCCACCGCCGGACAGGGTTCCTACGAGCAGTACTTC.

This sequence joins TRBV9 and TRBJ2-1, with TRBD2 identical over 14 bases. V lost 4 bases, J lost 6 bases, and 9 bases stayed unmatched. Germline assignment: CDR1 SGDLS and CDR2 YYNGEE. This CDR3 has 17 residues. CDR3 protein: CASSTGLAGDRSNEQFF. CDR3 sequence (DNA): TGTGCCAGCAGCACGGGACTAGCGGGAGATAGAAGCAATGAGCAGTTCTTC.

The rearrangement joins TRBV5-6 to TRBJ2-3; D not resolved. The CDR3 contains 15 residues. Germline V lookup: CDR1 SGHDT, CDR2 YYEEEE. Deletions cut 1 base from V and 4 bases from J, with 13 bases between. The CDR3 loop reads CASSLNPPYSDTQYF. DNA for the CDR3: TGTGCCAGCAGCTTGAATCCACCCTACTCAGATACGCAGTATTTT.

The chain links TRBV6-2 or TRBV6-3 to TRBJ1-5; D unclear. Germline loops: CDR1 MNHEY, CDR2 SVGEGT. The CDR3 loop spans 16 amino acids. V lost 2 bases and J 2 bases, leaving 13 bases between the germline ends. In DNA form, the CDR3 reads TGTGCCAGCAGTTACGCGTGGGGTGGGGGCAATCAGCCCCAGCATTTT. It translates to CASSYAWGGGNQPQHF.

This chain connects TRBV5-6 to TRBJ1-1; D may be TRBD1 (5 bases). This CDR3 has 13 amino acids. CDR1 is SGHDT, CDR2 YYEEEE, per germline. Trimming shortened V by 3 bases and J by 5 bases, and 11 bases separated the two germline ends. The CDR3, as DNA: TGTGCCAGCAGCTGGGGGGAGAGGACTGAAGCTTTCTTT. This codes for CASSWGERTEAFF.

The CDR3 DNA follows: TGTGCCAGCAGTGCCCGACGAGGACAAGACACTGAAGCTTTCTTT. This codes for CASSARRGQDTEAFF. V is TRBV6-5 and J is TRBJ1-1, with a possible D match to TRBD1 (5 bases). The CDR3 extends over 15 amino acids. Germline-derived CDR1 and CDR2 are MNHEY and SVGAGI. Trimming shortened V by 5 bases and J by 3 bases, and 16 bases separated the two germline ends.

This clonotype was picked up a small number of times. The chain links TRBV4-2 to TRBJ2-3; D is unclear. Trimming took 4 bases from V and 4 from J, leaving 9 bases between them. CDR1 and CDR2 from the germline V gene are LGHNA and YNFKEQ. The CDR3 sequence is 13 residues long. CDR3 sequence reads: CASSPDRSDTQYF. In DNA, the CDR3 is TGTGCCAGCAGCCCGGACCGGTCAGATACGCAGTATTTT.

V is TRBV7-8 and J is TRBJ1-1; maybe TRBD1 (5 bases). With 5 bases removed from V and 5 bases from J, the gap between germline ends came to 12 bases. The CDR3 is 13 residues long. The germline V gene has CDR1 SGHVS and CDR2 FQNEAQ. CDR3 sequence reads: CASSHSGSTEAFF. CDR3 bases: TGTGCCAGCAGCCACTCAGGGTCTACTGAAGCTTTCTTT.

This clonotype was recorded at least ten times. This chain links TRBV24-1 with TRBJ2-6; 7 bases map to TRBD2. V lost 6 bases and J lost 0; bases outside the gene matches: 1. The CDR3 sequence is 15 residues long. Germline values: CDR1 KGHDR, CDR2 SFDVKD. CDR3: CATSWGGSGANVLTF. CDR3 nucleotide sequence: TGTGCCACCAGTTGGGGGGGCTCTGGGGCCAACGTCCTGACTTTC.

This clonotype came up a few times. The chain couples TRBV12-3 or TRBV12-4 to TRBJ2-1, with D hard to call. CDR3 length: 13 amino acids. The germline V and J ends were trimmed by 5 bases and 8 bases, with 13 bases remaining between them. Here the CDR3 DNA reads TGTGCCAGCAGTCCACCGAGTAGCTATGAGCAGTTCTTC. Protein sequence: CASSPPSSYEQFF.

The chain combines TRBV27 with TRBJ2-7; the D is unclear. Per the germline V gene, CDR1 is MNHEY and CDR2 is SMNVEV (reference sequence). There are 14 residues in the CDR3. V lost 5 bases and J lost 7, with 18 bases in between. In nucleotides, the CDR3 is TGTGCCAGCAGTGTGACGGTCGCTCTGGGGGAGCAGTACTTC. This gives the protein CASSVTVALGEQYF.

This clonotype was detected a few times. The genes are TRBV12-3 or TRBV12-4 and TRBJ2-5, with 11 bases fitting TRBD2. V lost 3 bases, J lost 5 bases, and 14 bases stayed unmatched. The CDR3 length is 18 residues. The CDR3 region is CASSLTTLPLAGVETQYF. The CDR3 nucleotides are TGTGCCAGCAGTTTGACCACTCTGCCACTAGCGGGAGTGGAGACCCAGTACTTC.

Only a few counts were recorded for this clonotype. This sequence joins TRBV11-2 and TRBJ1-1, with 11 positions matching TRBD1. The V gene's germline CDR1 is SGHAT and CDR2 FQNNGV. V was clipped by 4 bases and J by 3 bases; unmatched bases: 13. The length of the CDR3 is 18 residues. The DNA for the CDR3 is TGTGCCAGCAGCTCGACCGGGACAGGGGGTATAAGGTACACTGAAGCTTTCTTT. It encodes CASSSTGTGGIRYTEAFF.

The V gene is TRBV4-1, the J gene TRBJ2-1; D remains ambiguous. This CDR3 spans 12 amino acids. CDR1 MGHRA and CDR2 YSYEKL come from the germline V gene. Trimming took 1 base from V and 10 from J, leaving 8 bases between them. The CDR3 is CASSQVGQEQFF. The CDR3 DNA is TGCGCCAGCAGCCAAGTGGGCCAGGAGCAGTTCTTC.

This chain's CDR3 is CASSLSSGEQFF. As DNA, the CDR3 is TGTGCCAGCAGCCTCTCGAGCGGTGAGCAGTTCTTC. The rearrangement uses TRBV13 and TRBJ2-1; a possible D gene is TRBD2 (5 bases). The germline CDR1 and CDR2 sequences are PRHDT and FYEKMQ (reference sequence). The CDR3 length is 12 residues. Trimming shortened V by 5 bases and J by 9 bases, and 11 bases separated the two germline ends.

The sample holds a few counts of this clonotype. In nucleotides, the CDR3 is TGTGCCAGCAGTCCCCCCGACAGTTATCAGCCCCAGCATTTT. It translates to CASSPPDSYQPQHF. This chain uses TRBV25-1 with TRBJ1-5; D possibly corresponds to TRBD1 (5 bases). The V and J ends lost 5 bases and 5 bases respectively, with 13 bases between them. Germline CDR1 MGHDK, CDR2 SYGVNS. The CDR3 consists of 14 residues.

J is TRBJ1-1 and V is TRBV7-3; no clear D. The germline V gene encodes CDR1 SGHTA and CDR2 FQGTGA. The V gene lost 0 bases and the J gene lost 5 bases, with 16 bases spanning the gap. This CDR3 comprises 16 residues. This CDR3 is CASSLTRPQAATEAFF. CDR3 bases: TGTGCCAGCAGCTTAACCCGTCCCCAAGCGGCTACTGAAGCTTTCTTT.

This clonotype was seen a handful of times. The chain has TRBV4-2 and TRBJ2-7; 14 nucleotides line up with TRBD2. V gave up 3 bases and J gave up 5 bases; unmatched junction bases: 3. CDR1 is LGHNA and CDR2 is YNFKEQ in the germline V gene. This CDR3 region has 15 residues. This CDR3 reads CASSQMGLAGDEQYF. Written as DNA, the CDR3 is TGTGCCAGCAGCCAGATGGGACTAGCGGGAGACGAGCAGTACTTC.

V gene TRBV20-1 combines with J gene TRBJ1-5; 9 bases are shared with TRBD1. V trimming: 0 bases; J trimming: 4 bases; junction bases outside the gene matches: 10. Germline V lookup: CDR1 DFQATT, CDR2 SNEGSKA (reference sequence). This CDR3 is built from 17 residues. This CDR3 reads CSARDEWGTGRNQPQHF. CDR3 in DNA: TGCAGTGCTAGAGACGAGTGGGGGACAGGGAGGAATCAGCCCCAGCATTTT.

The rearrangement joins TRBV6-4 to TRBJ2-3; possibly TRBD1 for D (6 bases). The CDR3 is 13 residues long. Germline V CDR1 and CDR2: MRHNA, SNTAGT. Trimming took off 6 bases at V and 2 bases at J, with 9 bases between the two ends. The CDR3 region is CASSRTATDTQYF. CDR3 DNA: TGTGCCAGCAGCAGGACAGCCACAGATACGCAGTATTTT.

The genes are TRBV24-1 and TRBJ2-5; D tentatively fits TRBD1 or TRBD2 (5 bases each). Trimming removed 2 bases from V and 4 bases from J, with 10 bases in between. The CDR3 has 14 residues. Germline CDR1 KGHDR, CDR2 SFDVKD. The DNA for the CDR3 is TGTGCCACCAGTGATTCCCGGGACCTAGAGACCCAGTACTTC. This codes for CATSDSRDLETQYF.

This chain links TRBV12-3 or TRBV12-4 with TRBJ2-2; 7 bases are a match to TRBD1. This CDR3 is 15 amino acids long. The V and J ends lost 4 bases and 2 bases, in that order; junction bases with no gene match: 4. The CDR3 bases are TGTGCCAGCAGTTGGACAGGCCGAAACACCGGGGAGCTGTTTTTT. This translates into CASSWTGRNTGELFF.